The 20 T cell receptor beta chains in this list originate from one sample, sequenced in a study of blood T cells in healthy people across ages. Alongside a J-beta primer mix, a sample-barcoded 5' primer served in a second PCR lasting about 7 to 11 cycles. TCRdb redid the calling of the 5' RACE reads with MiXCR, one entry per CDR3 protein. The profile shows approximately 770,000 distinct CDR3 sequences, roughly 60% of them singletons. The sample comprised blood. These TCRs come from a man between 25 and 39 years old in good health.

This chain connects TRBV7-2 to TRBJ2-4; TRBD2 matches 9 bases. The DNA end is a closer match to TRBJ2-7, so the J assignment may be wrong. The CDR3 loop spans 14 amino acids. CDR1 and CDR2 from the germline V gene are SGHTA and FQGNSA. The CDR3, as DNA: TGTGCCAGCAGTCCCACTAGCGGGCCCTACGAGCAGTACTTC. Translation gives CASSPTSGPYEQYF.

The chain combines TRBV4-3 with TRBJ2-3; 11 bases are a match to TRBD2. The length of the CDR3 is 18 residues. Trimming cost V 0 bases and J 13 bases; bases outside gene matches: 18. Looked up from germline, CDR1 is LGHNA and CDR2 is YSLEER. Here the CDR3 DNA reads TGCGCCAGCAGCCAAGATTATTCGTTCGGGCTAGCGGGAGGAGAGGAGTATTTT. Protein product: CASSQDYSFGLAGGEEYF.

V is TRBV6-2 or TRBV6-3 and J is TRBJ2-3; D not certain. There are 16 residues in the CDR3. V lost 6 bases and J 1 base, leaving 17 bases between the germline ends. Germline CDR1 is MNHEY and CDR2 is SVGEGT. The CDR3, as DNA: TGTGCCAGCAGCCGACCCCAGAATCCTCGCACAGATACGCAGTATTTT. It yields the protein CASSRPQNPRTDTQYF.

This clonotype was recorded a few times. The rearrangement uses TRBV29-1 and TRBJ1-5; perhaps TRBD1 as D (5 bases). Trimming stripped 7 bases from V and 0 bases from J, with 10 bases between. Germline V gene data show CDR1 as SQVTM and CDR2 as ANQGSEA. The CDR3 covers 13 residues. Here the CDR3 DNA reads TGCAGCGCAGGGACGGATAGCAATCAGCCCCAGCATTTT. This gives the protein CSAGTDSNQPQHF.

Only a few counts were recorded for this clonotype. The chain carries TRBV27 and TRBJ2-7, with unresolved D. V lost 5 bases to trimming and J lost 0 bases, with 11 bases between them. CDR3 size: 14 residues. Germline-derived CDR1 and CDR2 are MNHEY and SMNVEV (reference sequence). For the CDR3, the DNA is TGTGCCAGCAGTCCTCAACTCGACTCCTACGAGCAGTACTTC. Its translation: CASSPQLDSYEQYF.

This rearrangement joins TRBV18 to TRBJ1-2; the match to TRBD1 covers 7 bases. After removal of 3 bases from V and 8 bases from J, the junction contained 6 bases not matched to a gene. Germline CDR1 and CDR2: KGHSH and LQKENI. The CDR3 contains 13 residues. The CDR3 bases are TGTGCCAGCTCACCGATCCGGGACAGAGGCTACACCTTC. It specifies CASSPIRDRGYTF.

The chain employs TRBV28 and TRBJ2-1; D possibly corresponds to TRBD2 (5 bases). The CDR3 has 10 amino acids. Germline V gives CDR1 MDHEN, CDR2 SYDVKM. Trimming cost V 7 bases and J 10 bases, with 8 bases left between them. The CDR3 reads CASKRLEQFF. The CDR3 DNA reads as TGTGCCAGCAAACGACTAGAGCAGTTCTTC.

J is TRBJ2-5 and V is TRBV12-3 or TRBV12-4, with D hard to call. CDR3 length: 12 residues. The V gene lost 5 bases and the J gene lost 11 bases, with 15 bases spanning the gap. The CDR3 DNA is TGTGCCAGCAGTCAGAATTACAGTGAGCAGTACTTC. This gives the protein CASSQNYSEQYF.

CDR3: CASSLGGDYTF. The CDR3 region has the DNA TGTGCCAGCAGTTTAGGGGGGGACTACACCTTC. The rearrangement links TRBV12-3 or TRBV12-4 to TRBJ1-2; tentative D call: TRBD1 (5 bases). V lost 1 base and J lost 10, with 7 bases in between. The CDR3 is 11 residues long.

V gene TRBV7-9 combines with J gene TRBJ1-6; 7 nucleotides align to TRBD1. The CDR3 contains 13 residues. V gave up 7 bases and J gave up 9 bases; unmatched junction bases: 6. From germline, CDR1 is SEHNR and CDR2 FQNEAQ (reference sequence). CDR3 coding DNA: TGTGCCAGCACCCAGACAGGGACTTCACCCCTCCACTTT. The encoded protein is CASTQTGTSPLHF.

This clonotype was seen a handful of times. The chain employs TRBV11-3 and TRBJ2-1, with a weak D call TRBD2 (5 bases). Germline V CDR1 and CDR2: SGHNT, YENEEA. The CDR3 is 13 amino acids. Trimming pared 0 bases from V and 11 bases from J, leaving 11 bases between. CDR3 region: CASSLDLGRKQFF. The CDR3 DNA sequence: TGTGCCAGCAGCTTAGATCTTGGGAGAAAGCAGTTCTTC.

This clonotype was detected a few times. The rearrangement uses TRBV9 and TRBJ2-1; 10 bases line up with TRBD2. J lost 4 bases, V lost 4 bases, and 5 bases had no gene match. The CDR3 loop spans 15 amino acids. Germline V CDR1 and CDR2: SGDLS, YYNGEE. The DNA for the CDR3 is TGTGCCAGCAGCACAAGGACTAGCGGTTACAATGAGCAGTTCTTC. Translating gives CASSTRTSGYNEQFF.

V is TRBV20-1 and J is TRBJ2-1; D might be TRBD2 (6 bases). Trimming took 3 bases from V and 9 from J, leaving 24 bases between them. The CDR3 is made up of 16 amino acids. Germline CDR1 DFQATT, CDR2 SNEGSKA (reference sequence). CDR3 in amino acids: CSASRGGPPGVGEQFF. CDR3 DNA sequence: TGCAGTGCTAGTAGGGGAGGCCCCCCCGGTGTGGGTGAGCAGTTCTTC.

This clonotype was seen a few times. V usage is TRBV19 and J usage is TRBJ2-1, with 7 bases lining up with TRBD1. CDR3 length equals 13 residues. V shed 6 bases, J shed 10 bases, and the junction held 9 bases outside the gene matches. Per the germline V gene, CDR1 is LNHDA and CDR2 is SQIVND (reference sequence). The CDR3 loop is CASRIQGSGEQFF. The CDR3, as DNA: TGTGCCAGTAGGATACAGGGGTCCGGGGAGCAGTTCTTC.

J is TRBJ2-3 and V is TRBV6-5, with no clear D. The germline V and J ends were trimmed by 0 bases and 1 base, with 8 bases remaining between them. CDR3 length: 15 residues. The germline CDR1 and CDR2 sequences are MNHEY and SVGAGI. This CDR3 is CASSYSYWGTDTQYF. The CDR3 nucleotides read TGTGCCAGCAGTTACTCTTACTGGGGCACAGATACGCAGTATTTT.

The chain uses TRBV19 and TRBJ2-3; 8 bases map to TRBD2. J was trimmed by 2 bases and V by 7 bases; bases with no gene match: 11. The germline gives CDR1 LNHDA, CDR2 SQIVND (reference sequence). The CDR3 totals 16 residues. The DNA of the CDR3 is TGTGCCAGTACCAAAAGTACGGGAGGGAACACAGATACGCAGTATTTT. It yields the protein CASTKSTGGNTDTQYF.

J is TRBJ2-7 and V is TRBV4-3; 9 bases are shared with TRBD2. Losses at the gene ends were 7 bases for V and 3 bases for J; bases not matched to a gene: 10. This CDR3 has 15 amino acids. Looked up from germline, CDR1 is LGHNA and CDR2 is YSLEER. CDR3 sequence: CASTQTSGRNYEQYF. The CDR3 coding sequence is TGCGCCAGCACCCAGACCAGCGGGAGGAACTACGAGCAGTACTTC.

This rearrangement joins TRBV3-1 to TRBJ2-7; no reliable D call. Gene TRBJ2-5 matches the end of the DNA better, so the J call may be wrong. This CDR3 is built from 13 residues. CDR1 is LGHDT and CDR2 is YNNKEL in the germline V gene (reference sequence). CDR3 sequence reads: CASSPPDKETQYF. The CDR3 DNA is TGTGCCAGCAGCCCTCCCGACAAAGAGACCCAGTACTTC.

This clonotype was seen just once. The chain is built from TRBV7-2 and TRBJ1-2; D not resolved. CDR1 SGHTA and CDR2 FQGNSA come from the germline V gene. V was trimmed by 5 bases and J by 4 bases, leaving 11 bases between them. The CDR3 runs to 13 residues. The CDR3 protein is CASSPYSAYGYTF. The DNA of the CDR3 is TGTGCCAGCAGCCCTTACAGCGCCTATGGCTACACCTTC.

This clonotype was detected a few times. The chain couples TRBV5-1 to TRBJ2-5; D assignment may be TRBD1 or TRBD2 (6 bases each). The CDR3 consists of 15 residues. Germline CDR1 SGHRS, CDR2 YFSETQ. V lost 4 bases and J 3 bases, leaving 16 bases between the germline ends. CDR3 residues: CASSIKGGLEETQYF. The CDR3 nucleotides read TGCGCCAGCAGCATTAAGGGGGGCTTAGAAGAGACCCAGTACTTC.